This T cell receptor beta chain appears in the sequencing data of a study of graft-versus-host responses after intestinal transplantation. Study as a whole: Induction with anti-thymocyte globulin, then tacrolimus and steroids for about 3 years, was given to all recipients.

In germline, CDR1 is MGHRA, CDR2 YSYEKL. V dropped 1 base and J dropped 2 bases, with 14 bases sitting between them. This CDR3 has 16 amino acids. Study observations and caveats: GvH clone levels peaked in circulation, and this peak was associated with early post-transplant HvG declines. There were GvH clones found in recipient marrow, and some of them appeared first in ileum or blood.

With respect to this clone: As yet, its antigen is unknown.

Libraries were prepared by immunoSEQ multiplex PCR; TCRdb keeps only in-frame clonotypes and omits some of them. In the table there are 35,000 to 50,000 clones, around 96% of which are singletons. V usage is TRBV4-1 and J usage is TRBJ2-5; D is uncertain. This specimen consisted of PBMCs, obtained more than 310 days after intestinal transplant. The TCR comes from a human patient who received an intestinal transplant, so some T cells may come from the graft donor. CDR3 nucleotide sequence: TGCGCCAGCAGCCAAGCCCCGGTCGGCGGACAAGAGACCCAGTACTTC. Its translation is CASSQAPVGGQETQYF.